This T cell receptor beta chain was found in a study of beta chain features in type 1 diabetes. The study reverse transcribed the entire isolated RNA, so it sequenced expressed TCRB transcripts. Profiled with immunoSEQ multiplex PCR; TCRdb holds only in-frame clones, not every one. The table shows 200,000 to 250,000 clones, with over 8.5% occurring only once. CDR1 LNHNV and CDR2 YYDKDF come from the germline V gene (reference sequence). CDR3 length equals 12 residues. V gave up 0 bases and J gave up 11 bases; unmatched junction bases: 3. The receptor was isolated from a woman younger than 35 in good health. J is TRBJ2-5 and V is TRBV15; 7 nucleotides match TRBD2. Sequencing input: naive CD4+ T cells from blood. The CDR3 DNA is TGTGCCACCAGCAGAGATCTCGGGGGGCAGTACTTC. Amino acids: CATSRDLGGQYF. Together with reference TRBV15 and TRBJ2-5, the CDR3 gives the full variable domain: DAMVIQNPRYQVTQFGKPVTLSCSQTLNHNVMYWYQQKSSQAPKLLFHYYDKDFNNEADTPDNFQSRRPNTSFCFLDIRSPGLGDTAMYLCATSRDLGGQYFGPGTRLLVL.